One and the same sample provided the 6 T cell receptor beta chains below, sequenced in a study of naive CD8 T cells in extremely preterm neonates. Overall study findings and caveats: Relative to older groups, preterm infants had shorter, less trimmed CDR3s with fewer N additions.

Assay used: immunoSEQ multiplex PCR; TCRdb lists only in-frame clones, some missing. The sample shows tens of thousands of clones, 88% of them seen only once. Antigens for these TCRs are unknown. Extremely preterm deliveries at roughly 22-27 weeks of gestation provided the preterm samples. Sequencing was done on a sample of naive CD8+ T cells from cord blood. Receptors were obtained from a boy who was born preterm.

This chain connects TRBV27 to TRBJ2-1; 11 bases agree with TRBD2. The V gene's germline CDR1 is MNHEY and CDR2 SMNVEV (reference sequence). The CDR3 covers 16 residues. The V segment lost 1 base and the J segment 9 bases; nucleotides outside the gene matches: 8. The CDR3 reads CASSLLGLAVRAEQFF. DNA for the CDR3: TGTGCCAGCAGTTTATTGGGACTAGCGGTCAGAGCTGAGCAGTTCTTC.

The rearrangement joins TRBV5-6 to TRBJ1-1; D gene unclear. Germline assignment: CDR1 SGHDT and CDR2 YYEEEE. CDR3 size: 12 residues. Trimming cost V 4 bases and J 0 bases, with 4 bases left between them. The DNA for the CDR3 is TGTGCCAGCAGCACAATGAACACTGAAGCTTTCTTT. It is translated as CASSTMNTEAFF.

As for this clone: The sample has other DNA sequences that encode this CDR3 too. This rearrangement joins TRBV5-1 to TRBJ1-1, with D unresolved. The V and J ends lost 0 bases and 2 bases respectively, with 5 bases between them. The CDR3 sequence is 13 residues long. Germline V CDR1 and CDR2: SGHRS, YFSETQ. As DNA, the CDR3 is TGCGCCAGCAGCTTGGCCGTCAACACTGAAGCTTTCTTT. Encoded protein: CASSLAVNTEAFF. The variable domain in full, completed from reference TRBV5-1 and TRBJ1-1, reads KAGVTQTPRYLIKTRGQQVTLSCSPISGHRSVSWYQQTPGQGLQFLFEYFSETQRNKGNFPGRFSGRQFSNSRSEMNVSTLELGDSALYLCASSLAVNTEAFFGQGTRLTVV.

In the case of this clone: Additional DNA sequences in this sample encode the identical CDR3. The CDR3 bases are TGTGCCAGTAGTGGGACAGGGAATCAGCCCCAGCATTTT. Translating it yields CASSGTGNQPQHF. The chain uses TRBV19 and TRBJ1-5, with 9 bases identical to TRBD1. The J segment lost 4 bases and the V segment lost 5 bases, leaving 0 bases of the junction unmatched. Germline CDR1 reads LNHDA; CDR2 reads SQIVND (reference sequence). This CDR3 comprises 13 residues.

The chain couples TRBV9 to TRBJ1-1, with D tentatively TRBD1 (6 bases). The germline V and J ends were trimmed by 3 bases and 3 bases, with 12 bases remaining between them. CDR3 length: 14 residues. CDR1 SGDLS and CDR2 YYNGEE come from the germline V gene. CDR3 coding DNA: TGTGCCAGCAGCGGACGGGACACGGACACTGAAGCTTTCTTT. Translated, it gives CASSGRDTDTEAFF.

The gene calls are TRBV10-2 and TRBJ1-1, with 9 bases aligning to TRBD1. Germline assignment: CDR1 WSHSY and CDR2 SAAADI. Losses at the gene ends were 3 bases for V and 4 bases for J; bases not matched to a gene: 3. The CDR3 length is 14 residues. CDR3 residues: CASSDTGGLTEAFF. The CDR3 coding sequence is TGCGCCAGCAGTGACACAGGGGGCCTCACTGAAGCTTTCTTT.